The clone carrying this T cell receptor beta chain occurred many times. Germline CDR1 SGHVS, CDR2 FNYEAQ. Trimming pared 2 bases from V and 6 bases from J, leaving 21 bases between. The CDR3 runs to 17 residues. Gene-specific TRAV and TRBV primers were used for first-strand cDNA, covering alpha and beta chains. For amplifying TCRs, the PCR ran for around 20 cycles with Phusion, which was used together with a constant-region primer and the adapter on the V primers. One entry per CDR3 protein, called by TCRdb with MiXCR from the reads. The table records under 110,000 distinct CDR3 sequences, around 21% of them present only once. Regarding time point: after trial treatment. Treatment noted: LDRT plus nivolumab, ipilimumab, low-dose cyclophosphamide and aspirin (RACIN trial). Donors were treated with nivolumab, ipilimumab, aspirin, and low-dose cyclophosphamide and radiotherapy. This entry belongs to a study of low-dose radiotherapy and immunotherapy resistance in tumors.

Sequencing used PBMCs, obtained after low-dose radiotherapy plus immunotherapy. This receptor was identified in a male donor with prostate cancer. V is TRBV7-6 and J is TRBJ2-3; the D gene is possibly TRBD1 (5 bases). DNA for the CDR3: TGTGCCAGCAGCTTAACCGACGGTGGTCAGGGTGGTGATACGCAGTATTTT. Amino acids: CASSLTDGGQGGDTQYF.